This record looks at one TCR beta chain sequence and its context. Authors' processing steps: Cell counts per sample came from amplifying reference gene primers. The table came from immunoSEQ multiplex PCR; TCRdb's copy has only in-frame clones and leaves some out. The V and J calls and clone size are taken from that table; D and trimming were inferred from the DNA. The table lists about 240,000 clones, roughly 80% of them singletons. The data originate from a study of blood T cell repertoires in COVID-19. CDR3 length: 14 amino acids. CDR1 and CDR2 (germline): SGHNT, YYREEE (reference sequence). With 4 bases clipped from V and 7 bases from J, the junction kept 11 bases outside the gene matches.

The chain combines TRBV5-4 with TRBJ2-7; TRBD1 aligns across 7 bases. The receptor was derived from a woman of 80 years or more with acute or convalescent COVID-19. Material for sequencing was peripheral blood. Here the CDR3 reads CASSEGQINAEQYF. The CDR3 DNA sequence: TGTGCCAGCAGCGAGGGACAGATCAATGCGGAGCAGTACTTC.